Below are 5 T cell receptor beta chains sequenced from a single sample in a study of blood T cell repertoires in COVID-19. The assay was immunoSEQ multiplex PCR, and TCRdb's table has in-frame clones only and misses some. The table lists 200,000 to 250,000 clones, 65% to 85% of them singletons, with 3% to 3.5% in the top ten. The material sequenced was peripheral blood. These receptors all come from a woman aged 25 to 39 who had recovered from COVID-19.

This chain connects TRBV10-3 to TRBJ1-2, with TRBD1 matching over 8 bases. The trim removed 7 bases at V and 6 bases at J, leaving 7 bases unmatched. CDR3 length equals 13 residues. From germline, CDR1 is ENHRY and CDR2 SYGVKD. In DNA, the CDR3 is TGTGCCATCACGGGAACAGGGGGAGATGGCTACACCTTC. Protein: CAITGTGGDGYTF.

CDR3 sequence (DNA): TGCAGCGTGAGGACAGTGCAAGAGACCCAGTACTTC. Translating gives CSVRTVQETQYF. This chain links TRBV29-1 with TRBJ2-5, with a tentative D call TRBD1 (6 bases). The germline V gene encodes CDR1 SQVTM and CDR2 ANQGSEA. The V end was cut by 6 bases, the J end by 2 bases, with 10 bases between. The CDR3 loop spans 12 amino acids.

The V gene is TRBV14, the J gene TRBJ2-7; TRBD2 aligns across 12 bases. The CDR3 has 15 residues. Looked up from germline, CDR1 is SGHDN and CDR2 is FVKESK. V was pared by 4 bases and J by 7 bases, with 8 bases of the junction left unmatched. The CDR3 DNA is TGTGCCAGCAGCCGCTCTAGCGGGAGGGCCGGGGAGCAGTACTTC. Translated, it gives CASSRSSGRAGEQYF.

DNA for the CDR3: TGTGCCAGCAGTTTATACCAGGGTAAATACTTC. Amino acid sequence: CASSLYQGKYF. The rearrangement joins TRBV28 to TRBJ2-7; possible D gene TRBD1, 5 bases. Deletions cut 1 base from V and 13 bases from J, with 11 bases between. The germline CDR1 and CDR2 sequences are MDHEN and SYDVKM. This CDR3 contains 11 residues.

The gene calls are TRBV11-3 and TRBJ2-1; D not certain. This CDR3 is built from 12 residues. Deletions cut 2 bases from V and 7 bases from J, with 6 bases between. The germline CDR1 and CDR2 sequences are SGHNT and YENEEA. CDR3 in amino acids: CASSLPQNEQFF. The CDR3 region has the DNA TGTGCCAGCAGCTTACCCCAAAATGAGCAGTTCTTC.